This TCR beta chain originates from a study of PD-1 blockade in classical Hodgkin lymphoma. The study's findings and limits: Newly diagnosed patients were reported to start with lower TCR diversity than healthy donors.

Worth noting for this clone: Its specificity is not known.

This CDR3 is built from 15 residues. Trimming shortened V by 3 bases and J by 3 bases, and 12 bases separated the two germline ends. Germline CDR1 is MNHNS and CDR2 is SASEGT. Every single patient, without exception, relapsed after autologous stem cell transplantation, and brentuximab vedotin exposure varied. Clones were sequenced by immunoSEQ multiplex PCR, and TCRdb holds only the in-frame ones, with some missing. The top ten clones hold 25% to 40% of a sample with 25,000 to 40,000 clones, roughly 80% of them seen once. This chain uses TRBV6-1 with TRBJ1-5; D not resolved. The TCR originated in a human donor with classical Hodgkin lymphoma. This specimen was peripheral blood mononuclear cells (PBMCs), taken at baseline. The CDR3 nucleotides are TGTGCCAGCAGTGACGGCGGCGGGGTCAATCAGCCCCAGCATTTT. Its translation: CASSDGGGVNQPQHF.